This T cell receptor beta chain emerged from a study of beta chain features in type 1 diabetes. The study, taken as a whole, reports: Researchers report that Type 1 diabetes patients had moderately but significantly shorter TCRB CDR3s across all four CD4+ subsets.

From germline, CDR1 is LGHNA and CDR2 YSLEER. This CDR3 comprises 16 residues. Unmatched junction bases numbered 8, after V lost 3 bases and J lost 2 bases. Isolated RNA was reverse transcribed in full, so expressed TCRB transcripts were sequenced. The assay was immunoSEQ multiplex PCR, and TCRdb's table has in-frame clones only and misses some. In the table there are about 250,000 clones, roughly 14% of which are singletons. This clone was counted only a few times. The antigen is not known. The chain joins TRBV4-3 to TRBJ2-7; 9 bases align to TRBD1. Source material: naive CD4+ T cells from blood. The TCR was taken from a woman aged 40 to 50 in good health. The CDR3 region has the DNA TGCGCCAGCAGCCAGACCCCGGGACAGGGTCCCTACGAGCAGTACTTC. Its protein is CASSQTPGQGPYEQYF.